This T cell receptor (beta chain) originates from a study of T-cell memory formation after mild COVID-19. Study-wide results and limits: A subset of responding clones appeared in pre-infection memory, suggesting cross-reactive memory joined. Contracting CD4+ clones were located mainly in CM and EM, and CD8+ clones in EMRA. While clones contracting from day 15 to 85 were balanced between CD4 and CD8, later expanders leaned CD4+.

Constant-segment primers served in 5'RACE that generated TCR alpha and TCR beta cDNA libraries bearing sample barcodes and UMIs. TCRdb called the 5' RACE reads again in MiXCR, with one record for every CDR3 protein. The sample contains 350,000 to 400,000 distinct CDR3 sequences, around an eighth of which appear only once. V gave up 6 bases and J gave up 5 bases, with 19 bases separating them. Germline V gene sequence: CDR1 MNHEY, CDR2 SVGAGI. The CDR3 contains 15 residues. In regard to this clonotype: The antigen is not known.

J is TRBJ1-1 and V is TRBV6-5, with D possibly matching TRBD1 (5 bases). Sample: PBMCs or a T cell subset sorted from them (not recorded which). This clonotype was obtained from a man aged 18 to 30 who had mild COVID-19 (a few samples of this study predate the infection). Cell type and time point are not known. CDR3 protein: CASSRRGLEGTEAFF. As DNA, the CDR3 is TGTGCCAGCAGCCGGAGGGGACTAGAGGGGACTGAAGCTTTCTTT.